This T cell receptor (beta chain) was observed in a study of blood T cell repertoires in COVID-19. About the study: The study drew acute and convalescent COVID-19 samples from the United States, Italy and Spain. The analysed material was cDNA or gDNA that came from T cells, B-cell-depleted T cells, or PBMCs.

Trimming took off 0 bases at V and 8 bases at J, with 12 bases between the two ends. Germline CDR1 reads SGHNT; CDR2 reads YYREEE (reference sequence). This CDR3 spans 15 amino acids. As processed by the authors: Amplifying reference gene primers gave estimates of nucleated cell counts. TCRdb's table, derived via immunoSEQ multiplex PCR, lists solely in-frame clones and lacks some. V and J calls and clone size are those listed in that table; D and trimming were worked out from the DNA. Of 100,000 to 150,000 clones detected, 85% to 90% appear once; the ten largest clones hold about 6.9%. Sample: peripheral blood. The rearrangement uses TRBV5-4 and TRBJ1-6, with D perhaps matching TRBD1 (6 bases). The source of this sequence is a man at least 80 years old with active or convalescent COVID-19. CDR3 DNA sequence: TGTGCCAGCAGCTTGGGCGGGGGGCAATATTCACCCCTCCACTTT. It is translated as CASSLGGGQYSPLHF. The full variable domain, rest sourced from reference TRBV5-4 and TRBJ1-6, is ETGVTQSPTHLIKTRGQQVTLRCSSQSGHNTVSWYQQALGQGPQFIFQYYREEENGRGNFPPRFSGLQFPNYSSELNVNALELDDSALYLCASSLGGGQYSPLHFGNGTRLTVT.